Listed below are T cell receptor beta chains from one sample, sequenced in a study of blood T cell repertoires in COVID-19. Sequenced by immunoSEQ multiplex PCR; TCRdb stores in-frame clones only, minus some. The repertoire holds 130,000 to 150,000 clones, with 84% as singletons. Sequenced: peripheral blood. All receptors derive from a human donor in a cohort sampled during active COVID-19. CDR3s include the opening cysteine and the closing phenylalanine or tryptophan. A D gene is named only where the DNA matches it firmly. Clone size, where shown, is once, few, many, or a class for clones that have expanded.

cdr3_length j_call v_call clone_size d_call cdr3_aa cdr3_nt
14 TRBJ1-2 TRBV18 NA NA CASSLDTTNYGYTF TGTGCCAGCTCACTGGACACGACTAACTATGGCTACACCTTC
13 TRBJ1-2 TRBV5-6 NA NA CASSLGQNYGYTF TGTGCCAGCAGCTTGGGACAGAACTATGGCTACACCTTC
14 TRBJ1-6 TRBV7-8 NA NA CASSFRQLNSPLHF TGTGCCAGCAGCTTTCGACAGCTTAATTCACCCCTCCACTTT
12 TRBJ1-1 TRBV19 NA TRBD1 CASSDRVAEAFF TGTGCCAGTAGTGACAGGGTCGCTGAAGCTTTCTTT
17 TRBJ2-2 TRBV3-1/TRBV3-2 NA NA CASNQGTGPTNTGELFF TGTGCCAGCAACCAGGGAACAGGTCCCACCAACACCGGGGAGCTGTTTTTT
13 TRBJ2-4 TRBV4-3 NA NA CASSRKEEGIQYF TGCGCCAGCAGCCGGAAGGAGGAGGGCATTCAGTACTTC
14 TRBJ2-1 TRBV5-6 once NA CASSFGGGVNEQFF TGTGCCAGCAGCTTTGGCGGGGGCGTTAATGAGCAGTTCTTC
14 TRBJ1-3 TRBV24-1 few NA CATSEAGVGNTIYF TGTGCCACCAGTGAGGCAGGGGTGGGAAACACCATATATTTT
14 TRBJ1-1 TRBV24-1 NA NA CATRSDRANTEAFF TGTGCCACCCGGAGCGACAGAGCGAACACTGAAGCTTTCTTT
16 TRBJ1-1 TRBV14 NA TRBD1 CASSLGTGGLATEAFF TGTGCCAGCAGCCTCGGGACAGGGGGCTTGGCCACTGAAGCTTTCTTT
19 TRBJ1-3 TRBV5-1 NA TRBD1 CASSLGAGGSLSSGNTIYF TGCGCCAGCAGCTTGGGGGCAGGGGGAAGCCTTTCCTCTGGAAACACCATATATTTT
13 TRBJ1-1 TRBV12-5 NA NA CASGAQGNTEAFF TGTGCTAGTGGAGCTCAGGGGAACACTGAAGCTTTCTTT
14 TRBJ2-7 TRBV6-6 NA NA CASSPRSSSYEQYF TGTGCCAGCAGTCCCCGGTCTAGCTCCTACGAGCAGTACTTC
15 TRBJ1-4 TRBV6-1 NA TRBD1 CASSEAPGQRGKLFF TGTGCCAGCAGTGAAGCCCCGGGACAGAGGGGAAAACTGTTTTTT
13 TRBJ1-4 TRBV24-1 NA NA CATSEAGSEKLFF TGTGCCACCAGTGAAGCGGGTAGTGAAAAACTGTTTTTT
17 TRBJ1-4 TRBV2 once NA CASSRSQGLRTNEKLFF TGTGCCAGCAGTCGATCCCAGGGGTTGCGAACTAATGAAAAACTGTTTTTT
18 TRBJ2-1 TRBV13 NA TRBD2 CASSPTGVAGGTYNEQFF TGTGCCAGCAGCCCCACTGGTGTGGCGGGGGGGACCTACAATGAGCAGTTCTTC
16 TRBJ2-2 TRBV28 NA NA CASSVEEVANTGELFF TGTGCCAGCAGTGTGGAAGAGGTAGCGAACACCGGGGAGCTGTTTTTT
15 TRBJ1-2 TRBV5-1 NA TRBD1 CASSTGQGVPYGYTF TGCGCCAGCAGCACCGGACAGGGGGTTCCCTATGGCTACACCTTC
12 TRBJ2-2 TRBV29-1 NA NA CVAGWHTGELFF TGCGTGGCAGGGTGGCACACCGGGGAGCTGTTTTTT
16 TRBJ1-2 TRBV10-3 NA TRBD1 CAISVGTGIESMGYTF TGTGCCATCAGTGTGGGGACAGGGATAGAAAGTATGGGCTACACCTTC
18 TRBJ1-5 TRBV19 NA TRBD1 CASSITRQGIPGREPQHF TGTGCCAGTAGTATAACCCGACAGGGGATACCTGGAAGGGAGCCCCAGCATTTT
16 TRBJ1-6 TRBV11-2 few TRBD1 CASSLGTGFYNSPLHF TGTGCCAGCAGCTTAGGGACAGGGTTCTATAATTCACCCCTCCACTTT
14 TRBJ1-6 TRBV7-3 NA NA CASSVGHPNSPLHF TGTGCCAGCAGCGTGGGACACCCTAATTCACCCCTCCACTTT
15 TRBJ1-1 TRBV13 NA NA CASSLRGGRNTEAFF TGTGCCAGCAGCTTAAGGGGCGGACGGAACACTGAAGCTTTCTTT
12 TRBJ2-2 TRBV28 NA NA CASSPLTGELFF TGTGCCAGCAGTCCCCTAACCGGGGAGCTGTTTTTT
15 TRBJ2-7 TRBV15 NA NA CATSRDSGSSYEQYF TGTGCCACCAGCAGAGATTCCGGGAGCTCCTACGAGCAGTACTTC
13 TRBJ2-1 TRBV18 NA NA CASSPPVRDEQFF TGTGCCAGCTCACCACCAGTCAGGGATGAGCAGTTCTTC
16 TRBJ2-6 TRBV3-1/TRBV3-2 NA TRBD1 CASSQVTGVGANVLTF TGTGCCAGCAGCCAGGTCACAGGGGTTGGGGCCAACGTCCTGACTTTC
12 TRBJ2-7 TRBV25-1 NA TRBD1 CASSKTGYEQYF TGTGCCAGCAGTAAGACAGGGTACGAGCAGTACTTC
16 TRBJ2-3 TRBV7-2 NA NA CASSLVVGGPTDTQYF TGTGCCAGCAGCTTAGTTGTGGGGGGGCCCACAGATACGCAGTATTTT
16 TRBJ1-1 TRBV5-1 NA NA CASSSGPPGRNTEAFF TGCGCCAGCAGCAGCGGGCCTCCCGGGAGGAACACTGAAGCTTTCTTT
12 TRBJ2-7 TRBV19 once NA CASSPGIYEQYF TGTGCCAGTAGTCCAGGGATCTACGAGCAGTACTTC
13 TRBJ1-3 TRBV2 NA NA CASRGAGGNTIYF TGTGCCAGCAGAGGGGCAGGGGGAAACACCATATATTTT
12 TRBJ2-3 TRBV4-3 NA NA CASSQDGALQYF TGCGCCAGCAGCCAAGATGGAGCCCTGCAGTATTTT
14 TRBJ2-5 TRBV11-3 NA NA CASSLRGGGETQYF TGTGCCAGCAGCTTGAGAGGGGGAGGGGAGACCCAGTACTTC
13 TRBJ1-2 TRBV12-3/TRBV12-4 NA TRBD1 CASSWTGRSGYTF TGTGCCAGCAGTTGGACAGGGAGGTCGGGCTACACCTTC
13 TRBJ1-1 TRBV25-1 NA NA CASSAGRGTEAFF TGTGCCAGCAGCGCCGGGAGGGGGACTGAAGCTTTCTTT
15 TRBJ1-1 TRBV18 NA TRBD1 CASSPGQAVGTEAFF TGTGCCAGCTCACCCGGACAGGCGGTTGGCACTGAAGCTTTCTTT
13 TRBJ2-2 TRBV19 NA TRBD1 CASRVTGAGELFF TGTGCCAGTAGGGTCACAGGGGCCGGGGAGCTGTTTTTT
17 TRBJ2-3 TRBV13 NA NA CASSSLLDKFIPDTQYF TGTGCCAGCAGCTCGCTCTTAGACAAATTCATACCAGATACGCAGTATTTT
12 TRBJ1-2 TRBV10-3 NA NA CAISHRDYGYTF TGTGCCATCAGTCATCGCGACTATGGCTACACCTTC
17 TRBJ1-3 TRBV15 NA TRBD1 CATSRGDRGLSGNTIYF TGTGCCACCAGCAGAGGGGACAGGGGCCTATCTGGAAACACCATATATTTT
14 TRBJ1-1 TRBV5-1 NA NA CASSSAGANTEAFF TGCGCCAGCAGCTCCGCCGGTGCGAACACTGAAGCTTTCTTT
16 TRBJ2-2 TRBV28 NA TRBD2 CASTRGRGLSTGELFF TGTGCCAGCACGCGGGGTCGGGGACTAAGTACCGGGGAGCTGTTTTTT
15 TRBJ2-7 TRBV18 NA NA CASSPAGAGNYEQYF TGTGCCAGCTCACCGGCGGGGGCAGGGAACTACGAGCAGTACTTC